The entry that follows covers one TCR beta chain sequence. The target antigen is unknown. This sample was included in a study of cytotoxic CD8 clonotypes in ibrutinib-treated CLL. Study background: Among the patients, 10 to 11 presented as relapsed/refractory and roughly 15 as treatment-naive; roughly 17 showed unmutated IGHV. General study findings and limits: Treatment left the uncommon public clonotypes either contracted or stable in frequency.

The CDR3 extends over 13 amino acids. V gave up 6 bases and J gave up 9 bases; unmatched junction bases: 6. Germline assignment: CDR1 KGHSH and CDR2 LQKENI. Target depth was 1 in 200,000 to 1 in 1 million T cells, about 10x per clonotype. Using immunoSEQ multiplex PCR, the repertoire was profiled, and TCRdb retains in-frame clones only, with some absent. The repertoire consists of 75,000 to 90,000 clones, with around 78% occurring once and the leading ten covering approximately 35%. The chain is built from TRBV18 and TRBJ2-1; the match to TRBD2 covers 9 bases. The sample was PBMCs, taken after 24 months of ibrutinib treatment. This receptor was taken from a human donor with chronic lymphocytic leukemia. The chain's CDR3 is CASSSGLASEQFF. The CDR3 DNA follows: TGTGCCAGCTCTTCGGGACTAGCAAGTGAGCAGTTCTTC.